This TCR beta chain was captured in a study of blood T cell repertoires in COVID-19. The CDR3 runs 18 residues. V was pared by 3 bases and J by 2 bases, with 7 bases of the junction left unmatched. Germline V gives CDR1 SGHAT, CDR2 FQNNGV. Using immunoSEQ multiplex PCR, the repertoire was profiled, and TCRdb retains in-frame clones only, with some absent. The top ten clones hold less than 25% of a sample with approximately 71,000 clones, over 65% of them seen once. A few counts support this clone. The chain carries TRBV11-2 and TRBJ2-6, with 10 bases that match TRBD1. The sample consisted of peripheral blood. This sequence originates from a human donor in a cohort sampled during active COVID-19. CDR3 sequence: CASSFPGTGVPGANVLTF. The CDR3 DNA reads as TGTGCCAGCAGCTTCCCCGGGACAGGGGTGCCTGGGGCCAACGTCCTGACTTTC.